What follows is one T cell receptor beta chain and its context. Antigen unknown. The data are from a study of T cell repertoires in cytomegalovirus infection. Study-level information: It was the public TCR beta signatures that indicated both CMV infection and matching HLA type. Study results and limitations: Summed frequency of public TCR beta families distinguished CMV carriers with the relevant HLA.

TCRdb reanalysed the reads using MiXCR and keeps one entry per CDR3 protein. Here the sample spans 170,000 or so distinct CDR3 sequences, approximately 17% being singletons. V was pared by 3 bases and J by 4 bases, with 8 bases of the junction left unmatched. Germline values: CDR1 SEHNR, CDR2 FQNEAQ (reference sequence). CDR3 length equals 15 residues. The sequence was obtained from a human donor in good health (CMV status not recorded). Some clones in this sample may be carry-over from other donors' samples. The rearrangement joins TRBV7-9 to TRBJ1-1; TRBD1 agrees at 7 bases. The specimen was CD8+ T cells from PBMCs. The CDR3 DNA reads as TGTGCCAGCAGCTTCTTACAGGGGATCTCCACTGAAGCTTTCTTT. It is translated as CASSFLQGISTEAFF.